The rows below give T cell receptor beta chains drawn from one sample of a study of cytomegalovirus exposure and HLA in healthy donors. Only in-frame clones appear in the TCRdb table, and some are missing; sequencing was by immunoSEQ multiplex PCR. The sample has more than 130,000 clones, around 77% seen once. Sample: PBMCs. These receptor sequences come from a woman between 50 and 59 years old in good health and CMV-seronegative. The CDR3 runs from the conserved cysteine through the conserved F or W. The order of the fields is D gene, V gene, J gene, clone size, CDR3 protein, CDR3 DNA. D genes are given only for firm matches. Some rows have no size entry. The others give once, few or many, or a class for an expanded clone.

>NA|TRBV7-8|TRBJ2-7|NA
CASSLAGPSSYEQYF
TGTGCCAGCAGCTTAGCGGGGCCCAGTTCCTACGAGCAGTACTTC
>TRBD2|TRBV27|TRBJ2-7|NA
CASTPRSGGTSYEQYF
TGTGCCAGCACCCCAAGGAGCGGGGGAACTTCCTACGAGCAGTACTTC
>TRBD1|TRBV5-1|TRBJ2-7|NA
CASSRTGLYEQYF
TGCGCCAGCAGCCGGACAGGGTTATACGAGCAGTACTTC
>NA|TRBV2|TRBJ1-5|NA
CASSFQGTSNQPQHF
TGTGCCAGCTCATTCCAGGGGACCAGCAATCAGCCCCAGCATTTT
>NA|TRBV18|TRBJ1-4|NA
CASSEQQGEKLFF
TGTGCCAGCTCAGAACAACAGGGTGAAAAACTGTTTTTT
>NA|TRBV6-1|TRBJ2-7|NA
CASSDVRGTYEQYF
TGTGCCAGCAGTGATGTACGGGGGACCTACGAGCAGTACTTC
>TRBD1|TRBV7-9|TRBJ2-7|NA
CASSVGQGLHEQYF
TGTGCCAGCAGCGTAGGACAGGGTCTCCACGAGCAGTACTTC
>NA|TRBV7-8|TRBJ2-3|NA
CASSLGGRGDTQYF
TGTGCCAGCAGCCTCGGGGGGCGGGGAGATACGCAGTATTTT
>TRBD1|TRBV4-2|TRBJ1-2|NA
CASSQNNRDRSNYGYTF
TGTGCCAGCAGCCAAAACAACCGGGACAGGAGCAACTATGGCTACACCTTC
>NA|TRBV7-9|TRBJ1-2|medium-sized
CASSLTGDYGYTF
TGTGCCAGCAGCCTAACAGGAGACTATGGCTACACCTTC
>TRBD2|TRBV19|TRBJ2-5|NA
CASSLGTSPETQYF
TGTGCCAGTAGTCTAGGGACTAGTCCGGAGACCCAGTACTTC
>TRBD1|TRBV7-2|TRBJ2-7|NA
CASSSQGTVLNYEQYF
TGTGCCAGCAGCTCCCAAGGGACAGTCCTTAACTACGAGCAGTACTTC
>TRBD1|TRBV7-8|TRBJ1-3|NA
CASSSRTGTAGNTIYF
TGTGCCAGCAGCTCACGAACTGGGACAGCAGGAAACACCATATATTTT
>NA|TRBV7-9|TRBJ2-5|NA
CASSLATRGGETQYF
TGTGCCAGCAGCTTAGCGACTAGGGGGGGAGAGACCCAGTACTTC
>TRBD1|TRBV5-1|TRBJ1-1|NA
CASSFQGGGTEAFF
TGCGCCAGCAGTTTTCAGGGGGGCGGCACTGAAGCTTTCTTT
>TRBD1|TRBV7-9|TRBJ2-3|NA
CASSKDRDGTDTQYF
TGTGCCAGCAGCAAGGACAGGGATGGGACAGATACGCAGTATTTT
>TRBD1|TRBV2|TRBJ2-7|NA
CASSRGPGQGAYEQYF
TGTGCCAGCAGTAGAGGCCCGGGACAGGGGGCCTACGAGCAGTACTTC
>NA|TRBV4-2|TRBJ2-3|NA
CASSQAGGRTDTQYF
TGTGCCAGCAGCCAAGCTGGGGGCCGCACAGATACGCAGTATTTT
>NA|TRBV28|TRBJ2-7|NA
CASSSGVGEQYF
TGTGCCAGCAGCTCGGGGGTGGGGGAGCAGTACTTC
>TRBD1|TRBV18|TRBJ1-2|NA
CASSPSGQGNYGYTF
TGTGCCAGCTCACCATCGGGACAGGGTAACTATGGCTACACCTTC
>TRBD1|TRBV5-6|TRBJ1-1|NA
CASKAGGTEAFF
TGTGCCAGCAAAGCAGGGGGGACTGAAGCTTTCTTT
>TRBD1|TRBV2|TRBJ1-2|NA
CASTDEWDSSYGYTF
TGTGCCAGCACCGACGAATGGGACAGCAGTTATGGCTACACCTTC
>NA|TRBV11-2|TRBJ2-2|NA
CASSLPTRDGGELFF
TGTGCCAGCAGCCTCCCGACTAGGGACGGCGGGGAGCTGTTTTTT